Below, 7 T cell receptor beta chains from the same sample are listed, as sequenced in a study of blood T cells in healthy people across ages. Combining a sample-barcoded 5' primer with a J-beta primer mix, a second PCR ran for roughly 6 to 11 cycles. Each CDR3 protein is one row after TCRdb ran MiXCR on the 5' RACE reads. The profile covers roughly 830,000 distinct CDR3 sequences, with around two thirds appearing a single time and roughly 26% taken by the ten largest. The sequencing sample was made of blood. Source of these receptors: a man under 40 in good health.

The CDR3 region is CSARDSRAGGGYTF. CDR3 DNA sequence: TGCAGTGCTAGAGATTCGAGGGCGGGGGGTGGCTACACCTTC. This chain connects TRBV20-1 to TRBJ1-2; possible D gene TRBD1, 5 bases. Looked up from germline, CDR1 is DFQATT and CDR2 is SNEGSKA (reference sequence). The length of the CDR3 is 14 residues. Trimming stripped 0 bases from V and 7 bases from J, with 15 bases between.

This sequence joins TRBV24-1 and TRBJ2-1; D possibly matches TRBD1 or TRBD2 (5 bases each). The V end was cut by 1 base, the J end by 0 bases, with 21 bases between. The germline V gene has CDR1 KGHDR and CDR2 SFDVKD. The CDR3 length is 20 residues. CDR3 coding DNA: TGTGCCACCAGTGATTTACGGGGCCGGGGTGGGATCAGCTCCTACAATGAGCAGTTCTTC. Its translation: CATSDLRGRGGISSYNEQFF.

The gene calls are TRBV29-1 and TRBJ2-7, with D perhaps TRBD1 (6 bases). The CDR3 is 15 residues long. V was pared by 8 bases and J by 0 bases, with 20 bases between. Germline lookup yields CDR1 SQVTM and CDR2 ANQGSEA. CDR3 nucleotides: TGCAGCCCCAACGTACAGGGATCCTTCTCCTACGAGCAGTACTTC. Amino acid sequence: CSPNVQGSFSYEQYF.

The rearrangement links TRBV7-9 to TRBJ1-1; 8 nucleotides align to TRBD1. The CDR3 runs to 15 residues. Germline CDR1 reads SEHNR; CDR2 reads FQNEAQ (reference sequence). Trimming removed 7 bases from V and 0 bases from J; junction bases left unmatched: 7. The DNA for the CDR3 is TGTGCCAGCATCCCGGGACAGGTTATGAACACTGAAGCTTTCTTT. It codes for CASIPGQVMNTEAFF.

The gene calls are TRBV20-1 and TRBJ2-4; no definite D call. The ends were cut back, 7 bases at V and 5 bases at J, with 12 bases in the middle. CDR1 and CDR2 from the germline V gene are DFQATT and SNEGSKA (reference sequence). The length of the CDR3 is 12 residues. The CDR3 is CSVESTENIQYF. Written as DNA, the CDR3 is TGCAGTGTTGAGTCGACGGAAAACATTCAGTACTTC.

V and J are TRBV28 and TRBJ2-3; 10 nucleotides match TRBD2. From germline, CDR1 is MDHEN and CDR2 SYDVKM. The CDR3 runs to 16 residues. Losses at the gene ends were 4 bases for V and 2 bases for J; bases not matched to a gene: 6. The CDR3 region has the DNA TGTGCCAGCAGTTCGCTAGCGGGGGCAAACACAGATACGCAGTATTTT. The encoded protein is CASSSLAGANTDTQYF.

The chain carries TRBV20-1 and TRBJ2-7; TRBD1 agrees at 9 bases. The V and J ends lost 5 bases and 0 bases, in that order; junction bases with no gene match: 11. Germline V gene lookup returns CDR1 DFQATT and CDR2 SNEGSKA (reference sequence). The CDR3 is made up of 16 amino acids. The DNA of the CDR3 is TGCAGTGCTCCGCAGGCGGGACAGGGTCCCTCCTACGAGCAGTACTTC. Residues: CSAPQAGQGPSYEQYF.